The present T cell receptor (beta chain) was sequenced within a study of cytomegalovirus exposure and HLA in healthy donors. The CDR3 is 16 amino acids. Germline V CDR1 and CDR2: MRHNA, SNTAGT. V lost 2 bases and J lost 0; bases outside the gene matches: 3. The PCR had 60 Vbeta and 13 Jbeta primers. Here immunoSEQ multiplex PCR was the method, and the copy in TCRdb shows in-frame clones only, minus some. The sample has tens of thousands of clones; around four fifths are singletons. The sequenced sample consisted of PBMCs. The genes are TRBV6-4 and TRBJ2-1; 8 bases are a match to TRBD1. The clonotype comes from a man aged 35 to 55 in good health and CMV-seronegative. The CDR3 spells CASSDTGGSSYNEQFF. CDR3 coding DNA: TGTGCCAGCAGTGACACAGGGGGGAGCTCCTACAATGAGCAGTTCTTC.